The present T cell receptor beta chain was sequenced within a study of T-cell reconstitution after alpha-beta-depleted transplantation in children. Trimming took off 1 base at V and 0 bases at J, with 6 bases between the two ends. CDR1 is SGHTA, CDR2 FQGNSA, per germline. The CDR3 extends over 14 amino acids. The TCRbeta library was prepared with unique molecular identifiers. Each CDR3 protein is one row after TCRdb ran MiXCR on the PCR reads. Among roughly 350,000 distinct CDR3 sequences listed, about a tenth were seen once. In its sample, this clonotype was seen a few times. The chain is built from TRBV7-2 and TRBJ1-1; D not resolved. The sequence came from a human donor who donated a stem cell graft to a child with acute lymphoblastic leukemia. This sample comprised PBMCs from the stem cell graft donor, obtained from the stem cell graft. CDR3 nucleotide sequence: TGTGCCAGCAGCTTAGATGGGGTGAACACTGAAGCTTTCTTT. Encoded protein: CASSLDGVNTEAFF.